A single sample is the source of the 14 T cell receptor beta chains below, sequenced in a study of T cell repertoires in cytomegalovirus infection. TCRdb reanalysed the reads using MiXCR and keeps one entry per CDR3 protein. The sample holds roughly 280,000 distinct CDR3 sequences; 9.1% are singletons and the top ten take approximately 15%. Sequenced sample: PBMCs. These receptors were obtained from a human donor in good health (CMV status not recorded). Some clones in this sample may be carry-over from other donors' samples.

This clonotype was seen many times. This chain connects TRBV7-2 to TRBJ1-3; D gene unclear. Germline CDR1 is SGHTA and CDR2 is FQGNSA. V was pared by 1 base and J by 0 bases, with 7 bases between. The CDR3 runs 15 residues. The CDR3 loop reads CASSLDFLSGNTIYF. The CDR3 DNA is TGTGCCAGCAGCTTAGACTTTCTCTCTGGAAACACCATATATTTT.

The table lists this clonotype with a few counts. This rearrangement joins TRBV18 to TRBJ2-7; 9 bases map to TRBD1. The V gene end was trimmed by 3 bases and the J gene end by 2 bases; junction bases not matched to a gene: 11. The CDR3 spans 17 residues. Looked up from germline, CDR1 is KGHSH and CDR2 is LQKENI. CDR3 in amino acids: CASSPGQGGAGTYEQYF. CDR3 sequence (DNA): TGTGCCAGCTCACCGGGACAGGGTGGGGCAGGGACCTACGAGCAGTACTTC. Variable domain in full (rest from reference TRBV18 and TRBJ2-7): NAGVMQNPRHLVRRRGQEARLRCSPMKGHSHVYWYRQLPEEGLKFMVYLQKENIIDESGMPKERFSAEFPKEGPSILRIQQVVRGDSAAYFCASSPGQGGAGTYEQYFGPGTRLTVT.

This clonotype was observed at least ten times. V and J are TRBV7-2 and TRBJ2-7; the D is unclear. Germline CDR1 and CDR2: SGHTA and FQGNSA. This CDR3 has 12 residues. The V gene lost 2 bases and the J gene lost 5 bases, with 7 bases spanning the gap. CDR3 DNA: TGTGCCAGCAGCTTAAGGAACCACGAGCAGTACTTC. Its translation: CASSLRNHEQYF.

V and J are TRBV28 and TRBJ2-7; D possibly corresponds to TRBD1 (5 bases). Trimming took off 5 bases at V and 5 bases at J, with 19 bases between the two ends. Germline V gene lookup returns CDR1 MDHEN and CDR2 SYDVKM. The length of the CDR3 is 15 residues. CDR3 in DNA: TGTGCCAGCAGTCCAGGGATGGGATTCCTCCACGAGCAGTACTTC. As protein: CASSPGMGFLHEQYF.

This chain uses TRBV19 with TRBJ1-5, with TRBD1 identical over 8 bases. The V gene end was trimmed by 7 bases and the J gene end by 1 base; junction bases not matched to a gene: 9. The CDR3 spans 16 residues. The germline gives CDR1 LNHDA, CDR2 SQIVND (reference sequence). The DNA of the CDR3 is TGTGCCAGTACCGCGGGACAGGATTTAAGCAATCAGCCCCAGCATTTT. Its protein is CASTAGQDLSNQPQHF.

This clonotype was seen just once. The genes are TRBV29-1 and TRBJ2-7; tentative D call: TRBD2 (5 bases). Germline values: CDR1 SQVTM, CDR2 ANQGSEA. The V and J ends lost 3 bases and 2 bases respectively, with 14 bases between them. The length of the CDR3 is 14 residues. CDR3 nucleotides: TGCAGCGTTGATTCGGGGATTCCCCCCTACGAGCAGTACTTC. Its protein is CSVDSGIPPYEQYF.

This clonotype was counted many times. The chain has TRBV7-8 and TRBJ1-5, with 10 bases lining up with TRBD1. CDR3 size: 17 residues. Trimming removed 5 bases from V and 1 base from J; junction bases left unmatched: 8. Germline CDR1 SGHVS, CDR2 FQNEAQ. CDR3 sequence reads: CASSHPRDRGSNQPQHF. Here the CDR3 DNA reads TGTGCCAGCAGCCACCCCCGGGACAGGGGAAGCAATCAGCCCCAGCATTTT.

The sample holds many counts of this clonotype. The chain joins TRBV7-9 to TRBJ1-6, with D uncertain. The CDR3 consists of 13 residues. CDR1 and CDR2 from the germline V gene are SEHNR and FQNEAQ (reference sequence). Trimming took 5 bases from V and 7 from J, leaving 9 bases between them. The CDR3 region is CASSPKWNSPLHF. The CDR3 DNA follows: TGTGCCAGCAGCCCGAAATGGAATTCACCCCTCCACTTT.

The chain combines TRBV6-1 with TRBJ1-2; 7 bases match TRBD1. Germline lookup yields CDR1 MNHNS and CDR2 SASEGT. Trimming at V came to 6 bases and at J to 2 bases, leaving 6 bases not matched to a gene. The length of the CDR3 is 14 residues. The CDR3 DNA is TGTGCCAGCAGGGAGGACAGGTTGAACTATGGCTACACCTTC. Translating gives CASREDRLNYGYTF.

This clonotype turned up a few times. CDR3 loop: CSVLGGSSGANVLTF. As DNA, the CDR3 is TGCAGCGTCCTGGGGGGATCTTCTGGGGCCAACGTCCTGACTTTC. This rearrangement joins TRBV29-1 to TRBJ2-6; a weak D match, TRBD2 (6 bases). CDR3 length equals 15 residues. Per germline, CDR1 SQVTM and CDR2 ANQGSEA. V was cut by 6 bases and J by 1 base, with 13 bases left in between.

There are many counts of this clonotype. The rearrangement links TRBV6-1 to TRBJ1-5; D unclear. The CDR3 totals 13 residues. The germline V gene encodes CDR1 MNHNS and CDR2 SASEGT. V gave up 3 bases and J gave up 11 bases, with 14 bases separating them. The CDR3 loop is CASSDPGIKAQHF. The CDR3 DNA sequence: TGTGCCAGCAGTGACCCTGGAATCAAGGCCCAGCATTTT.

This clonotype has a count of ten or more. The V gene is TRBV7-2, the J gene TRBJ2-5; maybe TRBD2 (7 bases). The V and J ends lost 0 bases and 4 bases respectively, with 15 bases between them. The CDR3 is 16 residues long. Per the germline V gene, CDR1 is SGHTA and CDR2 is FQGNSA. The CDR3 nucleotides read TGTGCCAGCAGCTTAGCACCCACTAGGGGGGGAGAGACCCAGTACTTC. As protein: CASSLAPTRGGETQYF.

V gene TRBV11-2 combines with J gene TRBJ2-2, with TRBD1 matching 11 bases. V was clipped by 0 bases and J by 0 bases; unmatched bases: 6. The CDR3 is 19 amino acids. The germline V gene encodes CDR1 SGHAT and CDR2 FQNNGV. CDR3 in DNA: TGTGCCAGCAGCTTAGATCGAGGACAGGGGGCTTCGAACACCGGGGAGCTGTTTTTT. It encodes CASSLDRGQGASNTGELFF.

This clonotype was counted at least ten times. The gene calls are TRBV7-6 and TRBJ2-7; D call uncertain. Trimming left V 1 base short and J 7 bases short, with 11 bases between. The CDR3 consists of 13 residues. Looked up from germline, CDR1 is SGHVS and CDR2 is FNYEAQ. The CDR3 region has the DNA TGTGCCAGCAGCTTAGACTACGGTGGGGAGCAGTACTTC. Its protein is CASSLDYGGEQYF.